The 7 T cell receptor beta chains in this list originate from one sample, sequenced in a study of breast tumors, draining lymph nodes, adjacent tissues. Axillary draining lymph nodes of breast cancer patients supplied the node samples. TCRdb processed the multiplex PCR reads anew with MiXCR; each CDR3 protein has one entry. Of about 270,000 distinct CDR3 sequences in the sample, 30% to 35% were seen once. Sequenced material: axillary lymph node tissue. Receptors were obtained from a female donor with breast cancer. Some clones in this sample may be carry-over from other donors' samples.

This clonotype was seen once. A single base separates this from a much larger clone, so it may be a read error. The chain employs TRBV9 and TRBJ2-1, with D tentatively TRBD2 (6 bases). The CDR3 extends over 16 amino acids. Germline V gene data show CDR1 as SGDLS and CDR2 as YYNGEE. V was cut by 4 bases and J by 2 bases, with 16 bases left in between. This CDR3 is CASSQALASAYNEQFF. The CDR3 nucleotides are TGTGCCAGCAGCCAAGCACTGGCTAGCGCCTACAATGAGCAGTTCTTC.

Regarding this clonotype: This sequence may be a read error, since a much larger clone differs from it by one base. The chain combines TRBV20-1 with TRBJ2-3; D is tentatively TRBD1 or TRBD2 (5 bases each). The CDR3 loop spans 14 amino acids. Germline CDR1 reads DFQATT; CDR2 reads SNEGSKA (reference sequence). The CDR3 here is CSARPGWGTATQYF. The CDR3 coding sequence is TGCAGTGCTAGACCGGGATGGGGCACAGCTACGCAGTATTTT.

This clonotype was found a few times. The CDR3 DNA reads TGTGCCAGCAGCCGGAGGGCGGACCTCTACGAGCAGTACTTC. This codes for CASSRRADLYEQYF. The rearrangement joins TRBV6-6 to TRBJ2-7; D is possibly TRBD2 (6 bases). V dropped 6 bases and J dropped 3 bases, with 15 bases sitting between them. Germline-derived CDR1 and CDR2 are MNHNY and SVGAGI (reference sequence). This CDR3 is built from 14 residues.

This clonotype occurred many times. This chain joins TRBV5-1 and TRBJ2-7, with 9 bases aligning to TRBD2. The CDR3 totals 16 residues. The germline V gene has CDR1 SGHRS and CDR2 YFSETQ. V lost 0 bases to trimming and J lost 3 bases; unmatched junction nucleotides: 7. This CDR3 is CASSLVPSGNFYEQYF. CDR3 nucleotide sequence: TGCGCCAGCAGCTTGGTCCCTAGCGGGAATTTCTACGAGCAGTACTTC.

Concerning this clonotype itself: The conserved phenylalanine or tryptophan normally closing the CDR3 is absent here, so this likely arose from a read error. The chain recombines TRBV29-1 with TRBJ2-1, with 14 bases aligning to TRBD2. Per germline, CDR1 SQVTM and CDR2 ANQGSEA. CDR3 size: 18 residues. The CDR3 region is CSVEDRGTSGSGYNGQFL. The CDR3 DNA reads TGCAGCGTTGAAGATCGCGGGACTAGCGGGAGTGGCTACAATGGGCAGTTCCTC.

This clonotype showed up just a few times. This chain joins TRBV20-1 and TRBJ2-7; 8 nucleotides match TRBD1. This CDR3 contains 14 residues. Germline-derived CDR1 and CDR2 are DFQATT and SNEGSKA (reference sequence). The trim removed 0 bases at V and 6 bases at J, leaving 7 bases unmatched. CDR3 amino acids: CSARDPSGGAEQYF. CDR3 DNA: TGCAGTGCTAGAGATCCGTCAGGGGGCGCCGAGCAGTACTTC.

J is TRBJ1-2 and V is TRBV6-5, with TRBD1 as a possible D gene (5 bases). The CDR3 contains 14 residues. The germline gives CDR1 MNHEY, CDR2 SVGAGI. Trimming shortened V by 4 bases and J by 6 bases, and 15 bases separated the two germline ends. CDR3 amino acids: CASSLWRGWNGYTF. The CDR3 DNA follows: TGTGCCAGCAGTTTGTGGCGGGGGTGGAATGGCTACACCTTC.